Shown below are 2 T cell receptor beta chains from a single sample sequenced in a study of OX40 agonist ivuxolimab in advanced cancers. Clones were sequenced by immunoSEQ multiplex PCR, and TCRdb holds only the in-frame ones, with some missing. The sample contains 50,000 to 70,000 clones, roughly 86% of which appear only once. The material sequenced was CD4+ or CD8+ T cells sorted from blood, taken in a trial of the OX40 agonist ivuxolimab. These receptors all come from an adult with an advanced solid tumor such as melanoma, head and neck, liver or kidney cancer.

The chain is built from TRBV13 and TRBJ2-5, with 12 bases fitting TRBD1. This CDR3 contains 17 residues. The V gene's germline CDR1 is PRHDT and CDR2 FYEKMQ (reference sequence). Trimming took 5 bases from V and 5 from J; bases not matched to a gene: 12. CDR3 in amino acids: CASSPRGQGAPGETQYF. The CDR3 DNA sequence: TGTGCCAGCAGCCCACGGGGACAGGGGGCGCCCGGGGAGACCCAGTACTTC.

The rearrangement joins TRBV27 to TRBJ2-7, with D tentatively TRBD1 or TRBD2 (6 bases each). Per the germline V gene, CDR1 is MNHEY and CDR2 is SMNVEV (reference sequence). V gave up 7 bases and J gave up 3 bases, with 22 bases separating them. The CDR3 has 16 residues. The CDR3 loop is CASTRFVGGHLYEQYF. CDR3 DNA sequence: TGTGCCAGCACCCGATTTGTGGGGGGACACCTCTACGAGCAGTACTTC.